One sample yielded the 10 T cell receptor beta chains listed below, sequenced in a study of T cells in Graves' hyperthyroidism and ophthalmopathy. From RNA transcripts, TCR beta CDR3 regions were amplified. First-round RT-PCR with HTBI primers amplified the TCR CDR3 region. TCRdb called the multiplex PCR reads again in MiXCR, with one record for every CDR3 protein. The table includes just under 750,000 distinct CDR3 sequences, 35% detected once. Sequencing used blood. These receptors came from a woman aged 40 to 50 with Graves' hyperthyroidism.

This clonotype was counted between two and nine times. This chain uses TRBV20-1 with TRBJ2-7; 7 nucleotides agree with TRBD1. The germline CDR1 and CDR2 sequences are DFQATT and SNEGSKA (reference sequence). The length of the CDR3 is 17 residues. The V and J ends lost 0 bases and 1 base, in that order; junction bases with no gene match: 12. The CDR3 DNA follows: TGCAGTGCTAGAGATATAGACAGGGCGATTGGATCCTACGAGCAGTACTTC. Its protein is CSARDIDRAIGSYEQYF.

This clonotype was observed at least ten times. The genes are TRBV29-1 and TRBJ1-1; TRBD1 is a possible D gene (6 bases). The V gene lost 5 bases and the J gene lost 13 bases, with 14 bases spanning the gap. In germline, CDR1 is SQVTM, CDR2 ANQGSEA. There are 10 residues in the CDR3. DNA for the CDR3: TGCAGCGTTCCACGCGAGGGGGTTTTCTTT. This translates into CSVPREGVFF.

This chain links TRBV29-1 with TRBJ2-3, with D perhaps being TRBD1 or TRBD2 (5 bases each). V lost 2 bases and J 4 bases, leaving 10 bases between the germline ends. Germline V gene sequence: CDR1 SQVTM, CDR2 ANQGSEA. The CDR3 extends over 13 amino acids. CDR3 protein: CSVERQGADTQYF. CDR3 DNA sequence: TGCAGCGTTGAACGGCAGGGAGCAGATACGCAGTATTTT.

This clonotype was observed a few times. The rearrangement uses TRBV14 and TRBJ1-2; D ambiguous. The CDR3 runs to 14 residues. Trimming stripped 0 bases from V and 3 bases from J, with 8 bases between. Germline CDR1 reads SGHDN; CDR2 reads FVKESK. CDR3 in DNA: TGTGCCAGCAGCCAAGAGTCCAGACACTATGGCTACACCTTC. Translation gives CASSQESRHYGYTF.

This chain connects TRBV7-9 to TRBJ1-3; TRBD1 might be the D (6 bases). Looked up from germline, CDR1 is SEHNR and CDR2 is FQNEAQ (reference sequence). The CDR3 contains 15 residues. Trimming shortened V by 5 bases and J by 7 bases, and 18 bases separated the two germline ends. The CDR3 here is CASSQGTRTGNTIYF. CDR3 in DNA: TGTGCCAGCAGCCAAGGGACACGGACGGGGAACACCATATATTTT. The entire variable domain, with the rest obtained from reference TRBV7-9 and TRBJ1-3, is as follows: DTGVSQNPRHKITKRGQNVTFRCDPISEHNRLYWYRQTLGQGPEFLTYFQNEAQLEKSRLLSDRFSAERPKGSFSTLEIQRTEQGDSAMYLCASSQGTRTGNTIYFGEGSWLTVV.

V gene TRBV24-1 combines with J gene TRBJ1-2, with TRBD1 identical over 9 bases. V shed 11 bases, J shed 4 bases, and the junction held 19 bases outside the gene matches. The CDR3 length is 17 residues. Germline V gene data show CDR1 as KGHDR and CDR2 as SFDVKD. The CDR3 loop reads CASSPGTGIAYSYGYTF. In DNA, the CDR3 is TGTGCCAGCTCACCCGGGACAGGGATTGCGTATAGCTATGGCTACACCTTC.

This clonotype occurred a few times. The V and J genes are TRBV7-2 and TRBJ1-4; unclear D gene. The germline V and J ends were trimmed by 5 bases and 0 bases, with 13 bases remaining between them. The CDR3 runs 16 residues. Looked up from germline, CDR1 is SGHTA and CDR2 is FQGNSA. CDR3 loop: CASSVRVSSTNEKLFF. The CDR3 DNA reads TGTGCCAGCAGCGTAAGGGTATCCTCAACTAATGAAAAACTGTTTTTT.

This sequence joins TRBV7-9 and TRBJ1-2; D may be TRBD1 (6 bases). From germline, CDR1 is SEHNR and CDR2 FQNEAQ (reference sequence). Trimming took 5 bases from V and 10 from J, leaving 17 bases between them. This CDR3 has 13 residues. Here the CDR3 DNA reads TGTGCCAGCAGCCAGCAGGGGCCCCCCCCCTACACCTTC. Its protein product is CASSQQGPPPYTF.

Of note for this clonotype: A junction end diverges from the germline sequence, so it may reflect a read error. This rearrangement joins TRBV10-3 to TRBJ2-7; TRBD1 or TRBD2 may be the D gene (5 bases each). CDR3 length equals 15 residues. Germline V gene lookup returns CDR1 ENHRY and CDR2 SYGVKD. CDR3 residues: CASSYRRDGAYEQYF. The CDR3 DNA sequence: TGTGCCAGCAGTTACCGAAGGGACGGCGCCTACGAGCAGTACTTC.

J is TRBJ1-2 and V is TRBV4-3, with 7 bases aligning to TRBD1. V lost 1 base to trimming and J lost 4 bases; unmatched junction nucleotides: 6. Per germline, CDR1 LGHNA and CDR2 YSLEER. CDR3 length: 15 amino acids. The CDR3 is CASSQVLGTAYGYTF. The CDR3 DNA sequence: TGCGCCAGCAGCCAAGTCCTTGGGACAGCCTATGGCTACACCTTC.